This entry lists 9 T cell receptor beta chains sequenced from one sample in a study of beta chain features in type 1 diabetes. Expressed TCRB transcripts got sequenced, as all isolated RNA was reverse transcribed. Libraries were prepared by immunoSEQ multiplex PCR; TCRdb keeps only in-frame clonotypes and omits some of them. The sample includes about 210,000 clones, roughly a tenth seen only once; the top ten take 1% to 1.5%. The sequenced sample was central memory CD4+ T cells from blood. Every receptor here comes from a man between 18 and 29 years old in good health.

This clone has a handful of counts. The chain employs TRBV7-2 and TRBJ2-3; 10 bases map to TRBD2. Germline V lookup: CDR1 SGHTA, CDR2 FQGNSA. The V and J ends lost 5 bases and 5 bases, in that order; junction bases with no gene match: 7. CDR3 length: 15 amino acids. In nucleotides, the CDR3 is TGTGCCAGCAGCCAATGGACTAGCGGCGGAGATACGCAGTATTTT. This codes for CASSQWTSGGDTQYF.

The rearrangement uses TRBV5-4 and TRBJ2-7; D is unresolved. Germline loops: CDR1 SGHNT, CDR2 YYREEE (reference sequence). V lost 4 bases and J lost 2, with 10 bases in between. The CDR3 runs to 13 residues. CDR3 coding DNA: TGTGCCAGCAGCCCCCCCGGACCCTACGAGCAGTACTTC. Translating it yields CASSPPGPYEQYF.

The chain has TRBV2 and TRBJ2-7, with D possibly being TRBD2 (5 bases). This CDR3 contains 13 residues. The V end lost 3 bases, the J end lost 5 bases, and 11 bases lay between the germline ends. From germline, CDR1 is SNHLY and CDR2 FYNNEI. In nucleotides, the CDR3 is TGTGCCAGCAGTGAGGGCCACGGGGACGAGCAGTACTTC. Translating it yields CASSEGHGDEQYF.

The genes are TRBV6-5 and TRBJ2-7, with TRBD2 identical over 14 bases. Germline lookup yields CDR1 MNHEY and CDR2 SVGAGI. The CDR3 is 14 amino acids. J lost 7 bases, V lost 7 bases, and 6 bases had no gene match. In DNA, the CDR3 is TGTGCCAGCAACAGACTAGCGGGAGGGAGGGAGCAGTACTTC. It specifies CASNRLAGGREQYF.

CDR3 protein: CASSSWGRARGYEQYF. The CDR3 DNA reads TGTGCCAGCAGTTCCTGGGGTCGTGCCAGGGGCTACGAGCAGTACTTC. The chain combines TRBV6-5 with TRBJ2-7; TRBD1 might be the D (6 bases). Trimming removed 4 bases from V and 3 bases from J, with 19 bases in between. The CDR3 runs to 16 residues. Germline V gene sequence: CDR1 MNHEY, CDR2 SVGAGI.

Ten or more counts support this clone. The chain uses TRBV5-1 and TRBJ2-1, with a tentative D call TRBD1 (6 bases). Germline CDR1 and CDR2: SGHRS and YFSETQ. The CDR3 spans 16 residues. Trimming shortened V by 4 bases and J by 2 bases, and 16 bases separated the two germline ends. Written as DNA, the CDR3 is TGCGCCAGCAGCCAACAGACAGGCCTAACCTACAATGAGCAGTTCTTC. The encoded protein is CASSQQTGLTYNEQFF.

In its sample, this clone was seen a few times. The CDR3 sequence: CASSRTGSVEQYF. DNA of the CDR3: TGTGCCAGCTCACGGACAGGGTCGGTCGAGCAGTACTTC. The V and J genes are TRBV18 and TRBJ2-7, with 8 bases that match TRBD1. Germline loops: CDR1 KGHSH, CDR2 LQKENI. The CDR3 extends over 13 amino acids. After removal of 4 bases from V and 6 bases from J, the junction contained 5 bases not matched to a gene.

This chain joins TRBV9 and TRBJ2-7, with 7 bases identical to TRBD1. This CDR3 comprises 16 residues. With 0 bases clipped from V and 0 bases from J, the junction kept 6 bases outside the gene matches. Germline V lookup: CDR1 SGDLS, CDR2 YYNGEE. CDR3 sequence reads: CASSVEKGAISYEQYF. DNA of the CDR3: TGTGCCAGCAGCGTAGAGAAGGGGGCCATCTCCTACGAGCAGTACTTC.

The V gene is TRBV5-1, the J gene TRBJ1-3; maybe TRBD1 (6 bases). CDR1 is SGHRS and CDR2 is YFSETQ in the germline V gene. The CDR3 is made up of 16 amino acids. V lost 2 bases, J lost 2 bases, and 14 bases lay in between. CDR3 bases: TGCGCCAGCAGCTTTGACGCGGGACAAGCTGGAAACACCATATATTTT. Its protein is CASSFDAGQAGNTIYF.